The 8 T cell receptor beta chains below all came from one sample that was sequenced in a study of blood T cells in healthy people across ages. Through a sample-barcoded 5' primer and a J-beta primer mix, a second PCR was run for about 7 to 12 cycles. MiXCR, run by TCRdb on the 5' RACE reads, gives a single entry per CDR3 protein. The table lists some 700,000 distinct CDR3 sequences, roughly two fifths of them singletons, with roughly 19% in the top ten. The source material was blood. Receptors were obtained from a woman aged 55-75 years in good health.

The rearrangement links TRBV7-6 to TRBJ2-5; 10 nucleotides align to TRBD2. V was clipped by 4 bases and J by 2 bases; unmatched bases: 7. CDR1 is SGHVS and CDR2 is FNYEAQ in the germline V gene. The CDR3 length is 16 residues. CDR3 residues: CASSSQALAGQETQYF. The CDR3 DNA reads as TGTGCCAGCAGCTCTCAGGCACTAGCGGGACAAGAGACCCAGTACTTC.

This chain connects TRBV29-1 to TRBJ1-2, with D perhaps TRBD1 (5 bases). The V end lost 3 bases, the J end lost 0 bases, and 17 bases lay between the germline ends. Germline values: CDR1 SQVTM, CDR2 ANQGSEA. The CDR3 has 16 amino acids. As DNA, the CDR3 is TGCAGCGTTGACGATTTTGGGACGGGAGCTAACTATGGCTACACCTTC. This encodes CSVDDFGTGANYGYTF.

This clonotype is a singleton in its sample. V and J are TRBV28 and TRBJ2-5, with TRBD2 matching 8 bases. The junction had 9 bases not matched to a gene; V was cut back by 5 bases and J by 1 base. CDR1 and CDR2 from the germline V gene are MDHEN and SYDVKM. The CDR3 is 16 residues long. The CDR3 sequence: CASSRGGGQGQETQYF. As DNA, the CDR3 is TGTGCCAGCAGTCGGGGGGGCGGGCAGGGCCAAGAGACCCAGTACTTC.

This clonotype was counted only a few times. The genes are TRBV9 and TRBJ2-1, with 13 bases aligning to TRBD2. Germline V CDR1 and CDR2: SGDLS, YYNGEE. V gave up 2 bases and J gave up 3 bases; unmatched junction bases: 8. CDR3 length: 18 amino acids. In DNA form, the CDR3 reads TGTGCCAGCAGCGTTGGTACTAGCGGGGGGGCGGTCTACAATGAGCAGTTCTTC. This gives the protein CASSVGTSGGAVYNEQFF.

Details on this clonotype: A much larger clonotype is one base distant, so this may be a read error. The chain uses TRBV15 and TRBJ2-5; D gene uncertain. CDR1 is LNHNV and CDR2 is YYDKDF in the germline V gene (reference sequence). V shed 2 bases and J shed 5 bases, with 3 bases lying between them. The CDR3 has 11 residues. As DNA, the CDR3 is TGTGCCACCAGCAGAAGGGAGACCCAGTACTTC. As protein: CATSRRETQYF.

The sample holds one count of this clonotype. The rearrangement uses TRBV9 and TRBJ2-4; TRBD1 aligns across 7 bases. V gave up 0 bases and J gave up 2 bases; unmatched junction bases: 8. The germline V gene encodes CDR1 SGDLS and CDR2 YYNGEE. This CDR3 has 17 residues. CDR3 loop: CASSVEETGVTKNIQYF. CDR3 nucleotides: TGTGCCAGCAGCGTAGAAGAAACAGGGGTGACCAAAAACATTCAGTACTTC.

This clonotype was counted a few times. A much larger clone differs from this one at a single base, so this may be a read error. The J gene is TRBJ2-5, the V gene TRBV7-2, with 9 bases matching TRBD2. The germline V gene encodes CDR1 SGHTA and CDR2 FQGNSA. The ends lost 1 base at V and 11 bases at J; junction bases unmatched: 8. CDR3 length: 14 residues. The CDR3 sequence is CASSLGLAANEQYF. CDR3 in DNA: TGTGCCAGCAGCTTAGGACTAGCGGCTAATGAGCAGTACTTC.

With respect to this clonotype: The junction shows a germline mismatch at one end, possibly a read error. The chain links TRBV6-1 to TRBJ1-5; perhaps TRBD1 as D (5 bases). CDR1 is MNHNS and CDR2 is SASEGT in the germline V gene. This CDR3 contains 12 residues. The CDR3 bases are TGTACCAGCAAGGACAACAATCAGCCCCAGCATTTT. Residues: CTSKDNNQPQHF.